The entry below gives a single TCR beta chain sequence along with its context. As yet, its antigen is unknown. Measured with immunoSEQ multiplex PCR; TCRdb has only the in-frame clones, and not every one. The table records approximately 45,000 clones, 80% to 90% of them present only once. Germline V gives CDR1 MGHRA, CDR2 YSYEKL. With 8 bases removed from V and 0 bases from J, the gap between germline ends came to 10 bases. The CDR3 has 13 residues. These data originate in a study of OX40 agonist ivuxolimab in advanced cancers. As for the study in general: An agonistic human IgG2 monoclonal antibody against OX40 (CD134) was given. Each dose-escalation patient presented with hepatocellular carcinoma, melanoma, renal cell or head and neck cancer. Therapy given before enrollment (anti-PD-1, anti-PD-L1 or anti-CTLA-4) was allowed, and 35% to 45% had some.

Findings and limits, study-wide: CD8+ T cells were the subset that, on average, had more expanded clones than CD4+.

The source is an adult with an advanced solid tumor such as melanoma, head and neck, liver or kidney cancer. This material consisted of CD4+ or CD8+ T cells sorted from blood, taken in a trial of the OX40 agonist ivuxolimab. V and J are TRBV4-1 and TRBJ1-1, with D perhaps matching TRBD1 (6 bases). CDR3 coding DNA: TGCGCCAGCCGGACAGAATTGAACACTGAAGCTTTCTTT. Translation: CASRTELNTEAFF.